These 21 T cell receptor beta chains came from one sample sequenced in a study of early T cells in non-severe SARS-CoV-2 infection. TCRdb recomputed calls from the 5' RACE reads with MiXCR, one row per CDR3 protein. The data hold 95,000 to 150,000 distinct CDR3 sequences, with about 16% observed a single time. Sequencing was carried out using whole blood. The receptors were sampled from an adult who was a healthcare worker with PCR-confirmed SARS-CoV-2 infection or an uninfected control (not recorded which).

This clonotype was detected a few times. The chain carries TRBV3-1 and TRBJ1-1; D is unclear. The CDR3 runs 15 residues. V lost 4 bases and J 0 bases, leaving 12 bases between the germline ends. Germline CDR1 LGHDT, CDR2 YNNKEL (reference sequence). The CDR3 sequence: CASSPSATMNTEAFF. CDR3 nucleotides: TGTGCCAGCAGCCCCTCCGCGACCATGAACACTGAAGCTTTCTTT.

As DNA, the CDR3 is TGTGCCAGCAGTTACTCGGGCGCTAGGGCTGAAGCTTTCTTT. This encodes CASSYSGARAEAFF. The gene calls are TRBV6-2 or TRBV6-3 and TRBJ1-1; D gene ambiguous. Trimming removed 0 bases from V and 6 bases from J, with 11 bases in between. Germline CDR1 reads MNHEY; CDR2 reads SVGEGT. CDR3 size: 14 residues.

This chain joins TRBV29-1 and TRBJ2-7; D might be TRBD1 or TRBD2, each matching 5 bases. Trimming took off 7 bases at V and 2 bases at J, with 15 bases between the two ends. The germline CDR1 and CDR2 sequences are SQVTM and ANQGSEA. The CDR3 covers 13 residues. The CDR3 nucleotides are TGCAGCGCTACACCGGGACCCCCCTACGAGCAGTACTTC. This codes for CSATPGPPYEQYF.

This clonotype appeared many times. V is TRBV3-1 and J is TRBJ2-1, with 7 bases fitting TRBD2. The V and J ends lost 0 bases and 10 bases, in that order; junction bases with no gene match: 12. The CDR3 is 16 residues long. CDR1 is LGHDT, CDR2 YNNKEL, per germline (reference sequence). In DNA form, the CDR3 reads TGTGCCAGCAGCCAAGATCTGAGCGGGGTACTGGGGGAGCAGTTCTTC. Translating gives CASSQDLSGVLGEQFF.

The CDR3 region is CASTRTGGTEAFF. The CDR3 DNA is TGTGCCAGCACCCGGACAGGGGGCACTGAAGCTTTCTTT. This rearrangement joins TRBV12-3 or TRBV12-4 to TRBJ1-1, with 10 positions matching TRBD1. The CDR3 is 13 amino acids. V gave up 7 bases and J gave up 4 bases; unmatched junction bases: 3.

The chain joins TRBV12-3 or TRBV12-4 to TRBJ2-2, with 9 bases fitting TRBD2. V dropped 7 bases and J dropped 6; count of bases not matched to a gene: 6. The CDR3 spans 14 residues. In nucleotides, the CDR3 is TGTGCCAGCAAGACAGGACTAGCGCCCGGGGAGCTGTTTTTT. This codes for CASKTGLAPGELFF.

This clonotype was observed a few times. The rearrangement links TRBV20-1 to TRBJ1-4, with 7 bases matching TRBD1. Germline CDR1 is DFQATT and CDR2 is SNEGSKA (reference sequence). The CDR3 is 14 amino acids. J gave up 7 bases and V 3 bases, and 8 bases lay outside the gene matches. CDR3 sequence: CSASTGTAGEKLFF. CDR3 nucleotide sequence: TGCAGTGCTAGCACCGGGACAGCGGGTGAAAAACTGTTTTTT.

The table lists this clonotype with a few counts. The J gene is TRBJ2-1, the V gene TRBV29-1, with D possibly matching TRBD1 (6 bases). V was clipped by 4 bases and J by 9 bases, with 10 bases between them. The length of the CDR3 is 11 residues. CDR1 SQVTM and CDR2 ANQGSEA come from the germline V gene. The CDR3: CSVVGAGEQFF. DNA of the CDR3: TGCAGCGTTGTGGGGGCGGGTGAGCAGTTCTTC.

The rearrangement joins TRBV5-6 to TRBJ1-2; the D is unclear. V lost 2 bases and J 3 bases, leaving 14 bases between the germline ends. CDR1 and CDR2 (germline): SGHDT, YYEEEE. The CDR3 spans 15 residues. CDR3 DNA: TGTGCCAGCAGCTTAGCCAGCCCAACTCACTATGGCTACACCTTC. Translation gives CASSLASPTHYGYTF. Variable domain in full (rest from reference TRBV5-6 and TRBJ1-2): DAGVTQSPTHLIKTRGQQVTLRCSPKSGHDTVSWYQQALGQGPQFIFQYYEEEERQRGNFPDRFSGHQFPNYSSELNVNALLLGDSALYLCASSLASPTHYGYTFGSGTRLTVV.

The chain carries TRBV7-9 and TRBJ2-5; D possibly corresponds to TRBD2 (6 bases). The CDR3 covers 15 residues. Germline lookup yields CDR1 SEHNR and CDR2 FQNEAQ (reference sequence). Trimming shortened V by 1 base and J by 2 bases, and 11 bases separated the two germline ends. The CDR3 region is CASSLEAGRQETQYF. As DNA, the CDR3 is TGTGCCAGCAGCTTAGAGGCGGGGCGTCAAGAGACCCAGTACTTC.

This clonotype was seen only a few times. The V call is TRBV7-3, the J call TRBJ1-2, with D perhaps TRBD1 (6 bases). CDR1 and CDR2 (germline): SGHTA, FQGTGA. The CDR3 consists of 13 residues. The V end was cut by 4 bases, the J end by 4 bases, with 10 bases between. CDR3 DNA sequence: TGTGCCAGCAGCTCCCCGGACAGCTATGGCTACACCTTC. Translated: CASSSPDSYGYTF.

This clonotype was observed a handful of times. The chain carries TRBV10-1 and TRBJ2-5; D uncertain. CDR1 and CDR2 from the germline V gene are WNHNN and SYGVQD (reference sequence). Deletions cut 2 bases from V and 5 bases from J, with 6 bases between. CDR3 length equals 12 residues. In DNA form, the CDR3 reads TGCGCCAGCAGTGAGAACCGGGAGACCCAGTACTTC. Translated: CASSENRETQYF.

In this sample, this clonotype turned up a few times. This chain links TRBV10-3 with TRBJ1-2; TRBD1 aligns across 8 bases. Germline CDR1 ENHRY, CDR2 SYGVKD. CDR3 size: 14 residues. Trimming at V came to 6 bases and at J to 6 bases, leaving 9 bases not matched to a gene. The DNA for the CDR3 is TGTGCCATCAGCCCGGACAGGGAGGGAGATGGCTACACCTTC. Translated: CAISPDREGDGYTF.

The chain carries TRBV20-1 and TRBJ1-4; D unresolved. From germline, CDR1 is DFQATT and CDR2 SNEGSKA (reference sequence). Trimming took 5 bases from V and 8 from J, leaving 12 bases between them. This CDR3 is 12 amino acids long. The CDR3 loop reads CSALGDSEKLFF. Here the CDR3 DNA reads TGCAGTGCTCTGGGTGATAGCGAAAAACTGTTTTTT.

This clonotype has more than one count but fewer than ten. The V and J genes are TRBV30 and TRBJ2-2, with D unresolved. The CDR3 loop spans 13 amino acids. Germline V gene data show CDR1 as GTSNPN and CDR2 as SVGIG (reference sequence). The germline V and J ends were trimmed by 5 bases and 6 bases, with 13 bases remaining between them. The CDR3 sequence is CAWSIVHSGELFF. DNA for the CDR3: TGTGCCTGGTCGATTGTTCACTCCGGGGAGCTGTTTTTT.

This clonotype has only a few counts. V and J are TRBV6-1 and TRBJ1-6, with D possibly TRBD1 on 6 matching bases. V was pared by 2 bases and J by 10 bases, with 9 bases between. Germline loops: CDR1 MNHNS, CDR2 SASEGT. This CDR3 region has 13 residues. As DNA, the CDR3 is TGTGCCAGCAGTGAACAGGGGAAATCACCCCTCCACTTT. As protein: CASSEQGKSPLHF.

This clonotype was counted between two and nine times. The chain uses TRBV7-9 and TRBJ2-1, with TRBD2 as a possible D gene (7 bases). V lost 5 bases to trimming and J lost 3 bases, with 14 bases between them. The CDR3 runs to 15 residues. In germline, CDR1 is SEHNR, CDR2 FQNEAQ (reference sequence). The CDR3 loop reads CASSPRGQLYNEQFF. CDR3 in DNA: TGTGCCAGCAGCCCGCGGGGGCAACTCTACAATGAGCAGTTCTTC.

Only a few counts were recorded for this clonotype. The chain employs TRBV3-1 and TRBJ2-1, with 8 bases that match TRBD2. Germline loops: CDR1 LGHDT, CDR2 YNNKEL (reference sequence). This CDR3 comprises 14 residues. The ends lost 3 bases at V and 5 bases at J; junction bases unmatched: 3. The CDR3 sequence: CASSQLLADNEQFF. CDR3 DNA: TGTGCCAGCAGCCAGCTACTAGCGGACAATGAGCAGTTCTTC.

This chain links TRBV20-1 with TRBJ2-3; 7 nucleotides agree with TRBD1. The CDR3 is 14 residues long. The V and J ends lost 6 bases and 2 bases, in that order; junction bases with no gene match: 8. Germline-derived CDR1 and CDR2 are DFQATT and SNEGSKA (reference sequence). The CDR3 DNA is TGCAGTGCGCCGGGACAGCCAGACACAGATACGCAGTATTTT. This encodes CSAPGQPDTDTQYF.

The chain joins TRBV2 to TRBJ2-3, with TRBD1 matching 8 bases. The germline V gene encodes CDR1 SNHLY and CDR2 FYNNEI. The CDR3 runs to 17 residues. Germline trimming cut 2 bases from V and 3 bases from J; bases unmatched to any gene: 10. Here the CDR3 DNA reads TGTGCCAGCAGTGAAAGTTCTTGGACAGGGCTGACAGATACGCAGTATTTT. Residues: CASSESSWTGLTDTQYF.

In its sample, this clonotype was seen a few times. The chain employs TRBV7-8 and TRBJ2-1; 8 nucleotides match TRBD2. Germline trimming cut 3 bases from V and 9 bases from J; bases unmatched to any gene: 4. Germline V CDR1 and CDR2: SGHVS, FQNEAQ. CDR3 length equals 13 residues. The CDR3 DNA reads TGTGCCAGCAGCTTTGGACTAGCAGGTGAGCAGTTCTTC. This translates into CASSFGLAGEQFF.